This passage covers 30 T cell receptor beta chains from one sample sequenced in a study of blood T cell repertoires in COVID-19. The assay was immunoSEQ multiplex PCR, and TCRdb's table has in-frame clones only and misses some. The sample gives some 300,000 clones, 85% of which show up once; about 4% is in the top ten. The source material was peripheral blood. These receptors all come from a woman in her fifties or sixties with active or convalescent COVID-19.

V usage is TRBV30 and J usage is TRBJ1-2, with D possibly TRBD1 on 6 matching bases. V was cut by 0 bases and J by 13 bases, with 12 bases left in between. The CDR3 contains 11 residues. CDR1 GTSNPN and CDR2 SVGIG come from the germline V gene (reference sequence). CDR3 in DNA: TGTGCCTGGAGTGTTCGACAGGTCCTCACCTTC. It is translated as CAWSVRQVLTF.

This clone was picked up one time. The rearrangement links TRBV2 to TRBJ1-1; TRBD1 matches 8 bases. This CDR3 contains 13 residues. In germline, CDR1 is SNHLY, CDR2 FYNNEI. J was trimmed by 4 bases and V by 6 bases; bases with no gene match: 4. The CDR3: CASRSGQGTEAFF. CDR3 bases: TGTGCCAGCAGGAGTGGACAGGGCACTGAAGCTTTCTTT.

In nucleotides, the CDR3 is TGTGCCAGCAGCCACAGCGGGAGGGCAAACGAGCAGTTCTTC. As protein: CASSHSGRANEQFF. The chain links TRBV3-1 (or the pseudogene TRBV3-2) to TRBJ2-1; 10 bases match TRBD2. V shed 3 bases and J 10 bases; nucleotides not matched to a gene: 6. This CDR3 is built from 14 residues. Germline lookup yields CDR1 LGHDT and CDR2 YNNKEL (reference sequence).

CDR3 DNA: TGTGCCAGCAGCCAAGAAGGGGGTACGCAGTATTTT. It yields the protein CASSQEGGTQYF. The genes are TRBV11-1 and TRBJ2-3; possibly TRBD1 for D (6 bases). V shed 5 bases and J shed 8 bases, with 11 bases lying between them. There are 12 residues in the CDR3. Germline V gives CDR1 SGHAT, CDR2 FQDESV (reference sequence). Based on the CDR3 plus reference TRBV11-1 and TRBJ2-3, the full variable domain is EAEVAQSPRYKITEKSQAVAFWCDPISGHATLYWYRQILGQGPELLVQFQDESVVDDSQLPKDRFSAERLKGVDSTLKIQPAELGDSAMYLCASSQEGGTQYFGPGTRLTVL.

CDR3 residues: CASSPLQQGFGTGELFF. The DNA for the CDR3 is TGTGCCAGCTCACCATTGCAGCAGGGGTTCGGCACCGGGGAGCTGTTTTTT. The rearrangement uses TRBV18 and TRBJ2-2; tentatively, D is TRBD1 (6 bases). Germline V lookup: CDR1 KGHSH, CDR2 LQKENI. V was clipped by 2 bases and J by 4 bases, with 17 bases between them. This CDR3 comprises 17 residues.

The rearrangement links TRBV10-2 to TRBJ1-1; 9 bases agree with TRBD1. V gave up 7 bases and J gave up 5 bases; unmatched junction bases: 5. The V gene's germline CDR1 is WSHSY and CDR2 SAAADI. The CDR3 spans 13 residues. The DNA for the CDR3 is TGCGCCAGCATCGGGACAGGGTATACTGAAGCTTTCTTT. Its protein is CASIGTGYTEAFF.

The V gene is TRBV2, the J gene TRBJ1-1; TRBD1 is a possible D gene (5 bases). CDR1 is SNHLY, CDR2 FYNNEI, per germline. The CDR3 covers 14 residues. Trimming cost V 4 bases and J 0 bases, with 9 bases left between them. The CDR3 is CASSGQFLNTEAFF. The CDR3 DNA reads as TGTGCCAGCAGTGGACAGTTCTTGAACACTGAAGCTTTCTTT.

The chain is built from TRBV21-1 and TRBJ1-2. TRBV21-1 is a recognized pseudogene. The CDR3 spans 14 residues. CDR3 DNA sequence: TGTGCCAGCAGCAAAACGAGCGGGTTACAGGGCTACACCTTC. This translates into CASSKTSGLQGYTF.

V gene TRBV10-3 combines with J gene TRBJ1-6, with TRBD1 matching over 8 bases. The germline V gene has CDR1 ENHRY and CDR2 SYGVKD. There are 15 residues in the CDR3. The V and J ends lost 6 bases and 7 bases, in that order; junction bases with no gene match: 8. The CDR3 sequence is CAIREPGQDNSPLHF. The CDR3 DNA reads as TGTGCCATCAGGGAACCGGGACAGGACAATTCACCCCTCCACTTT.

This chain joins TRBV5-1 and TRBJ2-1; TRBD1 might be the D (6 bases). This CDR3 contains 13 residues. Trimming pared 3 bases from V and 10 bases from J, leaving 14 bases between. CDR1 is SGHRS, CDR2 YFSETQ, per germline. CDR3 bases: TGCGCCAGCAGCTCCCTCACAGGGAACGAGCAGTTCTTC. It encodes CASSSLTGNEQFF.

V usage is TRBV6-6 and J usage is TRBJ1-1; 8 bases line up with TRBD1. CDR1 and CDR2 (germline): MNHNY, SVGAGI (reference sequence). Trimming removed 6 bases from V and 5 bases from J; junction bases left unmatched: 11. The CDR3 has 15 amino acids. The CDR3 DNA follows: TGTGCCAGCAGAGGACAGGGAGAGTCGGGAACTGAAGCTTTCTTT. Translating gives CASRGQGESGTEAFF.

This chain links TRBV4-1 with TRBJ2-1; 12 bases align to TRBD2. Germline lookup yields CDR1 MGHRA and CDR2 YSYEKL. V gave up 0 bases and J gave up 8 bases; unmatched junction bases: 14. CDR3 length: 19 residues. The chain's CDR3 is CASSQDPLHRLAGVDEQFF. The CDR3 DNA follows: TGCGCCAGCAGCCAAGATCCCCTCCACCGACTAGCGGGAGTGGATGAGCAGTTCTTC.

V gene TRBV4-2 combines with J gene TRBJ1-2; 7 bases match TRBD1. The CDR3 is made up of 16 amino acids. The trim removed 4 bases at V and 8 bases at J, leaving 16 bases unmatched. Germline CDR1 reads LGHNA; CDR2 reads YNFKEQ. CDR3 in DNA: TGTGCCAGCAGCCCGTCAGACCAGGGGGAAACGGGAGGCTACACCTTC. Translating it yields CASSPSDQGETGGYTF.

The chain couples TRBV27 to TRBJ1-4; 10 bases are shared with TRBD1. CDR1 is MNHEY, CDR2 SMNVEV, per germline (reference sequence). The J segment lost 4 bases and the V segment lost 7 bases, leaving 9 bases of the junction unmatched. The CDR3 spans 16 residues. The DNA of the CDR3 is TGTGCCAGCACTCCCTCCGGGGACAGGGGTAATGAAAAACTGTTTTTT. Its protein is CASTPSGDRGNEKLFF.

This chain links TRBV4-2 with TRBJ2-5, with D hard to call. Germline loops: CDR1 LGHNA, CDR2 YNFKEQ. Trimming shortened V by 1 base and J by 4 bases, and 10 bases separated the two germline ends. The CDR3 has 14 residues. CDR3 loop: CASSQAEYPETQYF. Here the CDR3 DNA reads TGTGCCAGCAGCCAAGCAGAATATCCAGAGACCCAGTACTTC.

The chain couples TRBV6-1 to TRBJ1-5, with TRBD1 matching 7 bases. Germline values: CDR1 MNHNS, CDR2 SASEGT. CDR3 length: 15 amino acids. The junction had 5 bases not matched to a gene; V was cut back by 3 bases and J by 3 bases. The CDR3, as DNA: TGTGCCAGCAGTGAGGAGGGACAGCTCAATCAGCCCCAGCATTTT. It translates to CASSEEGQLNQPQHF.

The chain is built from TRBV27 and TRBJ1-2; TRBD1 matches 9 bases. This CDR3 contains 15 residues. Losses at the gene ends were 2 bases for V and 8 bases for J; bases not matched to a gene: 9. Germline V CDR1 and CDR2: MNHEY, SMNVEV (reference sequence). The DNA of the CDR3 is TGTGCCAGCAGTTTAGAGGGACAGGGATTGAGGGGCTACACCTTC. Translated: CASSLEGQGLRGYTF.

CDR3 sequence (DNA): TGTGCCAGCAGCATTGACAGGGGGGGCTATGGCTACACCTTC. Translating it yields CASSIDRGGYGYTF. The V and J genes are TRBV5-4 and TRBJ1-2, with 9 positions matching TRBD1. The germline V gene has CDR1 SGHNT and CDR2 YYREEE (reference sequence). The J segment lost 4 bases and the V segment lost 4 bases, leaving 5 bases of the junction unmatched. CDR3 length equals 14 residues.

CDR3 sequence: CASSEATGTNEKLFF. CDR3 DNA sequence: TGTGCCAGCAGTGAGGCGACAGGGACTAATGAAAAACTGTTTTTT. This chain links TRBV2 with TRBJ1-4; 7 nucleotides agree with TRBD1. Germline V gives CDR1 SNHLY, CDR2 FYNNEI. V shed 3 bases and J 2 bases; nucleotides not matched to a gene: 3. CDR3 size: 15 residues.

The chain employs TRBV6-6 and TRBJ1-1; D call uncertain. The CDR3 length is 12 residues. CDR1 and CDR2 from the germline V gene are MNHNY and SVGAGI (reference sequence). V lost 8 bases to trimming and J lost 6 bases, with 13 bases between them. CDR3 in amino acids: CASSVGRAEAFF. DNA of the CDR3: TGTGCCAGCTCCGTCGGGCGGGCTGAAGCTTTCTTT.

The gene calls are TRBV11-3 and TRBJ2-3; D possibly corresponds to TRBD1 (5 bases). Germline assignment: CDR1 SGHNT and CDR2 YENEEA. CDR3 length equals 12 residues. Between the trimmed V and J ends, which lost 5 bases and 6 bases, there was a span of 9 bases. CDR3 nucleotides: TGTGCCAGCAGCGACAGTGCTGATACGCAGTATTTT. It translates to CASSDSADTQYF.

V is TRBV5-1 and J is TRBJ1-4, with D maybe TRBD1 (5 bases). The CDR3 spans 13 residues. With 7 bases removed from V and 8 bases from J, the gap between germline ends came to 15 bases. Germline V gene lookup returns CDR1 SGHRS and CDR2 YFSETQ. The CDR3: CASSETVKEKLFF. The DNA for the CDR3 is TGCGCCAGCTCGGAGACAGTGAAGGAAAAACTGTTTTTT.

CDR3: CASSSTSIDTQYF. In DNA form, the CDR3 reads TGTGCCAGCAGTTCGACTAGTATAGATACGCAGTATTTT. This rearrangement joins TRBV6-6 to TRBJ2-3; D may be TRBD2 (6 bases). CDR3 length: 13 residues. The germline V gene has CDR1 MNHNY and CDR2 SVGAGI (reference sequence). Trimming cost V 4 bases and J 5 bases, with 10 bases left between them.

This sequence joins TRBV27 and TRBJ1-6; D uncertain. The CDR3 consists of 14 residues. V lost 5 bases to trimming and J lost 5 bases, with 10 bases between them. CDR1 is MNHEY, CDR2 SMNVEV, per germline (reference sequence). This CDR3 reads CASSGRLNNSPLHF. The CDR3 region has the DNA TGTGCCAGCAGTGGCAGACTGAATAATTCACCCCTCCACTTT.

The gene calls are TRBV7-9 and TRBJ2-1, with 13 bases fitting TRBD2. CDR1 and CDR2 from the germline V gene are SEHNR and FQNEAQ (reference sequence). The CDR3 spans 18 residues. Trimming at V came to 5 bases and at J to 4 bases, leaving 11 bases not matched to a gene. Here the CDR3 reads CASSTPPGLAGRYNEQFF. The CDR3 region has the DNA TGTGCCAGCAGCACCCCCCCGGGACTAGCGGGACGTTACAATGAGCAGTTCTTC.

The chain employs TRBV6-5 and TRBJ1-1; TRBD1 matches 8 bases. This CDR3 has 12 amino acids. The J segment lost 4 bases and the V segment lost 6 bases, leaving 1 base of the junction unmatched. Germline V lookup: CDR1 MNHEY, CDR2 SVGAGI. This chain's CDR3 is CASRTGGTEAFF. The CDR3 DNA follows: TGTGCCAGCAGAACAGGGGGCACTGAAGCTTTCTTT.

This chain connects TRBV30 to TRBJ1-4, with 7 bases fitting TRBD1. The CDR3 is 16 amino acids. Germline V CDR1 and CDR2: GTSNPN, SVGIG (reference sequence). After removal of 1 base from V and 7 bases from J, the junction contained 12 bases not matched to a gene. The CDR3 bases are TGTGCCTGGAGTGACACCCTGACAGGGCTGGCTGAAAAACTGTTTTTT. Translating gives CAWSDTLTGLAEKLFF.

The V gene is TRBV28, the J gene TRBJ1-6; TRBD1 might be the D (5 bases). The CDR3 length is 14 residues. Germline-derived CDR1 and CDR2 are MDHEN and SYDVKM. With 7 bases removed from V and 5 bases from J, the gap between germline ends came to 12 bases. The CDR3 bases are TGTGCCAGCACCTTCTCGGGGGATAATTCACCCCTCCACTTT. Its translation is CASTFSGDNSPLHF.

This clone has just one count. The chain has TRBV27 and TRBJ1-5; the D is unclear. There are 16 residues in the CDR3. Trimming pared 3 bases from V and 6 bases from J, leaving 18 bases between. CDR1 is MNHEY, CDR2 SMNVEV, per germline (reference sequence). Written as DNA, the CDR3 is TGTGCCAGCAGTTTCCTCGGCCAAGGGCGGGTTCAGCCCCAGCATTTT. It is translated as CASSFLGQGRVQPQHF.

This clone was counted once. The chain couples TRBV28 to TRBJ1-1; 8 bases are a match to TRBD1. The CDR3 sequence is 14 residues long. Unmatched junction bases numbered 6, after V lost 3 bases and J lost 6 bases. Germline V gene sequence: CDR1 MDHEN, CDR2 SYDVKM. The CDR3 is CASSFYQGAPEAFF. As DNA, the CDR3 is TGTGCCAGCAGTTTCTACCAGGGGGCCCCTGAAGCTTTCTTT. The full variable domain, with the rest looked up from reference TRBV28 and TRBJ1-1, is DVKVTQSSRYLVKRTGEKVFLECVQDMDHENMFWYRQDPGLGLRLIYFSYDVKMKEKGDIPEGYSVSREKKERFSLILESASTNQTSMYLCASSFYQGAPEAFFGQGTRLTVV.